The T cell receptor beta chain under discussion was sequenced for a study of blood T cells in healthy people across ages. This clonotype was counted a few times. The target antigen is unknown. Donors ranged from roughly 6 to 90 years old and were healthy Caucasians in Russia. For every donor, a draw yielded around 10 milliliters of peripheral blood. The CDR3 is 15 residues long. From germline, CDR1 is MNHEY and CDR2 SMNVEV (reference sequence). The V segment lost 3 bases and the J segment 3 bases; nucleotides outside the gene matches: 6. Using a J-beta primer mix together with a sample-barcoded 5' primer, a second PCR was run for about 6 to 12 cycles. Each sample yielded at least 3 million CDR3-containing paired-end reads. TCRdb reanalysed the 5' RACE reads using MiXCR and keeps one entry per CDR3 protein. The sample holds 550,000 to 700,000 distinct CDR3 sequences, roughly 28% seen once. Notes on the study in general: Estimates based on one million T cells were treated as lower bounds.

The clonotype was recovered from a woman in her sixties or seventies in good health. The chain links TRBV27 to TRBJ1-2; 8 bases are shared with TRBD1. The source material was blood. DNA for the CDR3: TGTGCCAGCAGTTTTACCGGACAGGGAGACTATGGCTACACCTTC. This codes for CASSFTGQGDYGYTF.